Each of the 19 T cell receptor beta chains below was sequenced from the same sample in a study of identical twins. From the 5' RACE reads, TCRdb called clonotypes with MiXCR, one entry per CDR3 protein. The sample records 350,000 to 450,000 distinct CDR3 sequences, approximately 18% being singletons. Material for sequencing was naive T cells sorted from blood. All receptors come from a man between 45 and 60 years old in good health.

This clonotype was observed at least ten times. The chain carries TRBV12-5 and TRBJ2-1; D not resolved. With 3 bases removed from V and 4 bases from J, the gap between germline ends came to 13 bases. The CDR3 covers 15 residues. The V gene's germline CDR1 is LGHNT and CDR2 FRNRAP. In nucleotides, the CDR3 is TGTGCTAGTGGTTTAGGCGTGGCGCTTTACAATGAGCAGTTCTTC. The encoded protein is CASGLGVALYNEQFF.

CDR3: CASSSGTYATDTQYF. CDR3 sequence (DNA): TGCGCCAGCAGCTCGGGAACGTACGCCACAGATACGCAGTATTTT. The chain links TRBV5-1 to TRBJ2-3, with D maybe TRBD2 (5 bases). The CDR3 totals 15 residues. Looked up from germline, CDR1 is SGHRS and CDR2 is YFSETQ. The ends were cut back, 3 bases at V and 2 bases at J, with 13 bases in the middle.

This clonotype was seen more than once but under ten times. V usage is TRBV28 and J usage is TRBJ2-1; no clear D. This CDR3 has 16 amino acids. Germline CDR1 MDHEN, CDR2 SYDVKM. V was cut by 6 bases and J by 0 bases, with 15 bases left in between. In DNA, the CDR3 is TGTGCCAGCAGCCCGGGCCGCGGAAGCTCCTACAATGAGCAGTTCTTC. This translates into CASSPGRGSSYNEQFF.

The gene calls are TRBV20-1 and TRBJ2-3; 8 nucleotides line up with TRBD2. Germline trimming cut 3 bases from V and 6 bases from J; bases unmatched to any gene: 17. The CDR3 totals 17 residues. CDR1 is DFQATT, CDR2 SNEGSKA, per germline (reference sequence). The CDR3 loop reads CSARANTFRGGSDTQYF. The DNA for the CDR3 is TGCAGTGCTAGGGCCAATACCTTTCGGGGGGGTAGTGATACGCAGTATTTT.

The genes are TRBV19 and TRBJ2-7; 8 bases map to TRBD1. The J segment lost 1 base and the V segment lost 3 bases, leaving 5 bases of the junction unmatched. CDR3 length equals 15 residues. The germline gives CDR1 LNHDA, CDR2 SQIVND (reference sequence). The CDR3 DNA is TGTGCCAGTAGTATTACGACAGGGGCGTCCTACGAGCAGTACTTC. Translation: CASSITTGASYEQYF.

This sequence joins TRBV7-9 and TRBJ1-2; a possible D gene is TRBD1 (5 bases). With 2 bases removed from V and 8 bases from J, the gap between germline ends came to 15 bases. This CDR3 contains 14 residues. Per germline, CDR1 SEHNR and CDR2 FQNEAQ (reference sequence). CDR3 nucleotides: TGTGCCAGCAGCTTAATTATTCAGGGAATGGGCTACACCTTC. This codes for CASSLIIQGMGYTF.

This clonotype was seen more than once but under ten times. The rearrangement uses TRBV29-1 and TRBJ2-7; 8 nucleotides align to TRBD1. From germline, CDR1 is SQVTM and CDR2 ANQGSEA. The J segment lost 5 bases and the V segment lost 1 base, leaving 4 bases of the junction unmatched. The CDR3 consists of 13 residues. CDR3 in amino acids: CSVEADRVNEQYF. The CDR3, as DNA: TGCAGCGTTGAAGCGGACAGGGTAAACGAGCAGTACTTC.

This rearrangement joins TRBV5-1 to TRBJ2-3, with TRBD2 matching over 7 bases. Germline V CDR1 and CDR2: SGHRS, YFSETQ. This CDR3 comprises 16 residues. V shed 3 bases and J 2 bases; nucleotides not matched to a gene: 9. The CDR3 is CASSWRASGNTDTQYF. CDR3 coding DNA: TGCGCCAGCAGCTGGCGGGCTAGCGGAAACACAGATACGCAGTATTTT. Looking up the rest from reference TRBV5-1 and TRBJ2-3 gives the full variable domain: KAGVTQTPRYLIKTRGQQVTLSCSPISGHRSVSWYQQTPGQGLQFLFEYFSETQRNKGNFPGRFSGRQFSNSRSEMNVSTLELGDSALYLCASSWRASGNTDTQYFGPGTRLTVL.

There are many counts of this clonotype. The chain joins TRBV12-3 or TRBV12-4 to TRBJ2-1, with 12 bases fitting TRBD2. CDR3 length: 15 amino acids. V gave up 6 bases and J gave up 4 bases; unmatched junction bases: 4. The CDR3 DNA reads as TGTGCCAGCAGCCGCGGGACTAGCGGGTACAATGAGCAGTTCTTC. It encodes CASSRGTSGYNEQFF.

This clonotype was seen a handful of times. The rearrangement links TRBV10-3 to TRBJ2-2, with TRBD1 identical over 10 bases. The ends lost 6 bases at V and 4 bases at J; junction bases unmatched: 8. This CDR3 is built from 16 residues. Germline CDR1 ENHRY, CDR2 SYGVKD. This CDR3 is CAIRLDRGDFTGELFF. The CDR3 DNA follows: TGTGCCATCAGATTGGACAGGGGGGATTTCACCGGGGAGCTGTTTTTT.

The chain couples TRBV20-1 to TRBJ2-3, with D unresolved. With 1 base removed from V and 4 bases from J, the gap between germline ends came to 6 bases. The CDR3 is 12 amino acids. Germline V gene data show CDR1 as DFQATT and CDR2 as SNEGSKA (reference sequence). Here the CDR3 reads CSARGPADTQYF. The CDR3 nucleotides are TGCAGTGCTAGAGGTCCCGCAGATACGCAGTATTTT.

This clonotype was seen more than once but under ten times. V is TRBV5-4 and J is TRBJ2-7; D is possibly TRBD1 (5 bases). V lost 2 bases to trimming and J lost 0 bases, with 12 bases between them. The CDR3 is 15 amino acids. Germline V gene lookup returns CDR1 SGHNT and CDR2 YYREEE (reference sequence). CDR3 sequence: CASSFAPQGSYEQYF. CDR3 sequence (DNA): TGTGCCAGCAGCTTTGCCCCGCAGGGCTCCTACGAGCAGTACTTC.

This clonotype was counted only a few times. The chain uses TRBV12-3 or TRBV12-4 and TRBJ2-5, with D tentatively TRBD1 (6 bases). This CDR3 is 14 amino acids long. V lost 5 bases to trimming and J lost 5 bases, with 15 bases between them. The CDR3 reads CASSPTGPGETQYF. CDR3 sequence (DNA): TGTGCCAGCAGTCCGACAGGTCCGGGGGAGACCCAGTACTTC.

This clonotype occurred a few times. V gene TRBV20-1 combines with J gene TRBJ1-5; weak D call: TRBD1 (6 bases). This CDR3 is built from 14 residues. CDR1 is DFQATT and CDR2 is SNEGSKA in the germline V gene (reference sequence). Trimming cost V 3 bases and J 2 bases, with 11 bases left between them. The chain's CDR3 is CSARRGGGNQPQHF. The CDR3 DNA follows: TGCAGTGCTAGGAGGGGGGGGGGCAATCAGCCCCAGCATTTT.

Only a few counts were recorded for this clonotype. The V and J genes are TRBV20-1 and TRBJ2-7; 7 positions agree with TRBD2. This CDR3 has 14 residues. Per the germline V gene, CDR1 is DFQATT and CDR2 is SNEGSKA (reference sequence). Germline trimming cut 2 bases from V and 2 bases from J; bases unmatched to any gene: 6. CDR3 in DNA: TGCAGTGCTAGAACCGGGGGGTCCCCCTACGAGCAGTACTTC. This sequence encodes CSARTGGSPYEQYF.

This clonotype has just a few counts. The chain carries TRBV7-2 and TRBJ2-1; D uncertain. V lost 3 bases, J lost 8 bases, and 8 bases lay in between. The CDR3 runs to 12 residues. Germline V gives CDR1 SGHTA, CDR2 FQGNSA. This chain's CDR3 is CASSFLTDEQFF. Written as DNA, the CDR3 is TGTGCCAGCAGCTTTCTGACGGATGAGCAGTTCTTC.

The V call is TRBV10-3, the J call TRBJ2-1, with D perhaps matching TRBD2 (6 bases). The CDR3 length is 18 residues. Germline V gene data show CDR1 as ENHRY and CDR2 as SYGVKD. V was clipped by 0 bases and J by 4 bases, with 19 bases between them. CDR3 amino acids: CAISESEVIAGTYNEQFF. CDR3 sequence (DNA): TGTGCCATCAGTGAGTCGGAAGTAATTGCGGGGACTTACAATGAGCAGTTCTTC.

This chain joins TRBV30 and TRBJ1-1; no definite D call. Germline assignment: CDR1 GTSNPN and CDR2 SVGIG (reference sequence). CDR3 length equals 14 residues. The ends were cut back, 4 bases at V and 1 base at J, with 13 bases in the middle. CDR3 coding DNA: TGTGCCTGGACAAAATTTCAGAGGAACACTGAAGCTTTCTTT. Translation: CAWTKFQRNTEAFF.

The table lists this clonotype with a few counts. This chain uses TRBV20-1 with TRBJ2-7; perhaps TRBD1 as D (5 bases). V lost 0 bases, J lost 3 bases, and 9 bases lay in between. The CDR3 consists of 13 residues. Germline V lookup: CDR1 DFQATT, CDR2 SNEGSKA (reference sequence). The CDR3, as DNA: TGCAGTGCTAGAGATCAGGGATTCTACGAGCAGTACTTC. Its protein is CSARDQGFYEQYF.